This TCR beta chain is drawn from a study of tumor-infiltrating lymphocytes in primary liver carcinoma. The overall study: Resection treated the patients' primary liver carcinoma. Whole-study findings and limits: Significantly greater top-250-clone fractions characterized tumors relative to blood (p = 0.039).

The germline CDR1 and CDR2 sequences are MNHEY and SVGEGT. The CDR3 loop spans 18 amino acids. Extraction also yielded germline DNA, while blood RNA was obtained from unsorted whole blood. Donors were untreated and chronically infected with HBV. Before the operation took place, roughly 4.2 milliliters of peripheral blood were collected. Reverse transcription of 500 ng total RNA with a constant-region primer produced TCR beta cDNA. For TCR beta, libraries were produced by three nested multiplex PCR rounds using slightly modified ARM-PCR. TRBV1-TRBV30 forward primers paired with a C-beta reverse primer drove the first two PCR rounds, roughly 10 cycles each. Via MiXCR, TCRdb re-called the multiplex PCR reads, giving one row per CDR3 protein. This table has 330,000 or so distinct CDR3 sequences, approximately 64% appearing once. Notes on this clonotype: Its antigen remains unknown. This may come from a read error, since a much larger clone is one base off.

The V gene is TRBV6-2 or TRBV6-3, the J gene TRBJ2-6; 10 bases are a match to TRBD1. Source material: peripheral blood. The sequence was obtained from a man aged 35 to 55 with primary liver carcinoma and hepatitis B virus infection. The chain's CDR3 is CASNYYGTGVSGANVLTF. CDR3 bases: TGTGCCAGCAATTACTACGGGACAGGGGTCTCTGGGGCCAACGTCCTGACTTTC.